This entry is about one T cell receptor (beta chain). This clonotype has a count of ten or more. Its antigen has not been determined. Qualities for individual bases were not recorded, and no much larger clone is one base off. The record originates from a study of molecular identifiers for immune sequencing clone quantification (dated by TCRdb to 2016 to 2018). For the wider study: In a replicate experiment, RNA from around 18,000 or 91,000 naive CD8 T cells was split into five aliquots, four of which were sequenced. This methods study used CD8 T cells to benchmark TCR RNA copy counting and molecular-identifier clustering-based TCR repertoire sequencing (MIDCIRS).

Overall study outcomes, separate from this receptor: When barcode sub-clustering was omitted, TCR diversity was inflated by chimeric consensus sequences, with chimeras reaching as high as 47%. About 2.9 recovered TCR RNA copies per cell were obtained by modeling, versus approximately 9 by digital PCR, implying a capture efficiency of about 30%. Highly expanded clone sizes could be underestimated if identical TCR molecules share a barcode. Spiked-in Jurkat TCR RNA (around 9 copies' worth), which is not part of the donor repertoire, was contained in the naive libraries. In CMV-specific effector cells, over 99% of molecules were held by clones above 20 RNA copies, whereas under 1% of molecules were held by such clones in naive cells. A single cell's worth of spiked-in Jurkat TCR RNA was reported detectable even among approximately 930,000 naive CD8 T cells.

Library construction relied on PCR. These reads were obtained on an Illumina HiSeq 4000. Preparation of bulk TCR libraries followed a previously described approach, with the TCR primers listed in Table S5. Purification of total RNA was performed with the Qiagen AllPrep DNA/RNA kit. Before analysis, reads from multiple sequencing runs of the same library were pooled. From the authors' description of their analysis: Reads were retained only if the reads had an exact TCR constant sequence, and the retained reads were trimmed to 150 nt and grouped according to their 12-nt molecular barcodes. Reads inside each barcode group were sub-clustered using a 15% Levenshtein threshold, and a quality-weighted consensus sequence was constructed for each RNA molecule. Non-functional sequences were excluded, and lower-count sequences lying one edit away from another sequence were also excluded. On the basis of fitting two negative binomial distributions, barcode sub-clusters with fewer than 20% of the maximum read count were discarded. TCRdb itself trimmed the public reads at Q25 with fastp, ran MiXCR and retained productive beta chains. Merged by CDR3 protein, the rows form single entries marked with the most common genes and DNA. The V and J calls here are based on TCRdb, not the publication. The sample data list around 470,000 distinct CDR3 sequences, and about a fifth of these were observed just once. The ten biggest clones cover about 0.78% of the sample.

Cut back by 0 bases and 2 bases, the V and J ends lie 11 bases apart. From the cysteine through the phenylalanine, the CDR3 covers 15 amino acids. The read is trimmed to its CDR3 DNA, 45 bases read in frame from base 1. CDR1 and CDR2 are drawn from the germline V gene (reference sequence): MNHEY, SMNVEV. Libraries of naive CD8 T cells were built from approximately 20,000 to 1,000,000 sorted cells, with 10%, 30% or 50% of the purified RNA used. Naive CD8 T cells were FACS-sorted as CD8+CD4-CCR7+CD45RA+ on a BD FACSAria II into RLT Plus buffer. To test detection sensitivity, Jurkat RNA equal to about nine TCR copies was added to samples of roughly 17,000-1,100,000 naive CD8 T cells. Enrichment of CD8 T cells was done with RosetteSep CD8+ T Cell Enrichment Cocktail plus Ficoll-Paque, and ACK red cell lysis came afterward.

The sample comprised naive CD8+ T cells from blood, with Jurkat cell RNA spiked in. The cell subset or site label of this sample denotes: FACS-sorted CD8+CD4-CCR7+CD45RA+ naive T cells. The chain links TRBV27 with TRBJ2-7, with the D assignment possibly TRBD1 or TRBD2, given 5 matching bases for each. The receptor comes from a human donor in good health. Some libraries in this study had Jurkat cell RNA spiked in. The nucleotide sequence reads as follows: TGTGCCAGCAGTTTATCGGGGGACGGAGCCTACGAGCAGTACTTC. This sequence encodes CASSLSGDGAYEQYF.